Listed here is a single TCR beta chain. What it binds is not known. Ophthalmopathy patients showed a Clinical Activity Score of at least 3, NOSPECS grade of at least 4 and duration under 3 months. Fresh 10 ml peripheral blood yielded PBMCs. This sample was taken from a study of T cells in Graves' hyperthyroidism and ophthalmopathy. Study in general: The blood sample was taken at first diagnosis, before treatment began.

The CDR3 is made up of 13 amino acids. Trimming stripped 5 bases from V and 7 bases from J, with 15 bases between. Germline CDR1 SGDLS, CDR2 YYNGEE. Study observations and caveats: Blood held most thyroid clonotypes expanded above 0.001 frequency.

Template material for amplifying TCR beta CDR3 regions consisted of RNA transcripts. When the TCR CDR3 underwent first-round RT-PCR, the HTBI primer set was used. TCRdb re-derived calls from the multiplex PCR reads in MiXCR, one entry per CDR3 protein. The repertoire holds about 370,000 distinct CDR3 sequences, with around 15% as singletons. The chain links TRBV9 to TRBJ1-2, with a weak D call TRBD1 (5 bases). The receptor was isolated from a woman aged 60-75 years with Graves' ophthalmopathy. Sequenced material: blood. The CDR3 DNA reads TGTGCCAGCAGAGCTGAGGGGCTCGGTGGCTACACCTTC. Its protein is CASRAEGLGGYTF. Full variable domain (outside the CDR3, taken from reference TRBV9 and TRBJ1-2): DSGVTQTPKHLITATGQRVTLRCSPRSGDLSVYWYQQSLDQGLQFLIQYYNGEERAKGNILERFSAQQFPDLHSELNLSSLELGDSALYFCASRAEGLGGYTFGSGTRLTVV.